The rows below give T cell receptor beta chains drawn from one sample of a study of control samples from healthy donors and cancer patients. Only in-frame clones appear in the TCRdb table, and some are missing; sequencing was by immunoSEQ multiplex PCR. This table holds under 450,000 clones, over 75% found once. Sequenced sample: PBMCs. These receptors were collected from a man between 35 and 55 years old with head and neck cancer. The conserved cysteine and the conserved F or W are not part of the CDR3 here. The listing skips clone size in some rows; elsewhere it reads once, few, many or a size class.

11	TRBJ1-1	.	TRBV5-5	ASSHEEVTLAF
13	TRBJ1-4	.	TRBV5-1	ASSPPGQGGEKLF
18	TRBJ2-1	.	TRBV6-6	ASSEDRGKGLAFSYNEQF
11	TRBJ2-2	.	TRBV7-3	ASSSDSTGELF
12	TRBJ2-3	.	TRBV18	ASSPGGSPPTQY
8	TRBJ2-7	.	TRBV2	ASILSEQY
13	TRBJ2-7	.	TRBV18	ASSPGQGFSYEQY
9	TRBJ1-2	few	TRBV2	ASRRETGYT
13	TRBJ2-1	.	TRBV3-1/TRBV3-2	ASSSGTSGSNEQF
13	TRBJ1-1	.	TRBV7-9	ASRMGLTEGTEAF
14	TRBJ2-7	.	TRBV28	ATYGSQADNSYEQY
12	TRBJ1-2	.	TRBV5-4	ASSLNPGSYGYT
12	TRBJ2-5	.	TRBV6-6	ASNQPGLQETQY
13	TRBJ1-4	.	TRBV5-1	ASSGEGGAYEKLF
13	TRBJ1-3	.	TRBV5-4	ASSLVGPTGNTIY
11	TRBJ2-2	.	TRBV5-1	ASSLVPSGELF
13	TRBJ2-7	.	TRBV4-3	ASSQDRTGTYEQY
13	TRBJ1-2	.	TRBV10-3	AISESSAGNYGYT
15	TRBJ2-1	.	TRBV4-3	ASSQDNQGRRYNEQF
9	TRBJ2-5	.	TRBV20-1	SAGREETQY
16	TRBJ1-1	.	TRBV11-2	ASSSGTGDRAKNTEAF
14	TRBJ2-1	.	TRBV7-9	ASSFPTSGPYNEQF
12	TRBJ1-1	.	TRBV5-1	ASIPGAGNTEAF
12	TRBJ1-6	.	TRBV27	ASSPRQGDSPLH
14	TRBJ1-4	.	TRBV15	ATSRSLQGVNEKLF
13	TRBJ2-7	.	TRBV5-1	ASSFLDSPSYEQY
9	TRBJ1-2	.	TRBV28	ASRGKGGYT
16	TRBJ2-6	.	TRBV18	ASSPWDRAGAGANVLT
15	TRBJ1-4	.	TRBV11-2	ASSLGEGPATNEKLF
15	TRBJ2-4	.	TRBV7-2	ASSLRSLAIKGNIQY
12	TRBJ1-1	.	TRBV9	ASSVARVGTEAF
14	TRBJ1-6	.	TRBV9	ASSATAGGRVSPLH
12	TRBJ2-1	.	TRBV2	ASSELGFYNEQF
11	TRBJ2-1	.	TRBV9	ASSVDQFNEQF
12	TRBJ2-5	.	TRBV28	ASCMWREQETQY
12	TRBJ2-7	.	TRBV19	ASSLGGGSNEQY